The following is a T cell receptor beta chain sequence with its context. Its target is unknown. The sample belongs to a study of OX40 agonist ivuxolimab in advanced cancers. On the study more broadly: Antecedent anti-PD-1, anti-PD-L1 or anti-CTLA-4 therapy was permissible, with about 40% having received some.

CDR3 length equals 13 residues. Trimming cost V 3 bases and J 7 bases, with 7 bases left between them. CDR1 and CDR2 (germline): MNHNS, SASEGT. Profiled with immunoSEQ multiplex PCR; TCRdb holds only in-frame clones, not every one. The repertoire consists of about 100,000 clones, with roughly 90% occurring once and the leading ten covering around 0.58%. Findings and limits, study-wide: CD4+ and CD8+ T cells in blood underwent clonal expansion by week 6 at 0.1 to 3.0 mg/kg. Among the nonresponders, some also had low normalized T-cell clonal expansion.

The J gene is TRBJ1-6, the V gene TRBV6-1; unclear D gene. The sample in question was CD4+ or CD8+ T cells sorted from blood, obtained in a trial of the OX40 agonist ivuxolimab. The receptor was derived from an adult with an advanced solid tumor such as melanoma, head and neck, liver or kidney cancer. CDR3 in amino acids: CASSDIQNSPLHF. CDR3 DNA sequence: TGTGCCAGCAGTGATATTCAGAATTCACCCCTCCACTTT.